This T cell receptor beta chain is drawn from a study of T cells after yellow fever vaccination. The wider study: Fractions of low cell number were prepared using SMART-Seq v4 Ultra Low Input.

TCRdb processed the 5' RACE reads anew with MiXCR; each CDR3 protein has one entry. Here the sample spans about 31,000 distinct CDR3 sequences, under 12% being singletons. General study results and limits: The booster saw the reappearance of most primary-vaccination clones (approximately 97% CD4, about 85% CD8).

The sample holds many counts of this clonotype. The sequence was obtained from a man aged 18 to 29 who received the YFV17D yellow fever vaccine. Source: PBMCs, either bulk or a sorted T-cell subset (CD4+, CD8+, memory, or dextramer-sorted; not recorded which), taken around 14 days after the first yellow fever vaccination.

CDR3 nucleotide sequence: TGCGCCAGCAGCTTGGCGGACCCGGGACAGGGCGCTGAAGCTTTCTTT. This encodes CASSLADPGQGAEAFF. The rearrangement links TRBV5-1 to TRBJ1-1; TRBD1 matches 9 bases. The V and J ends lost 0 bases and 6 bases, in that order; junction bases with no gene match: 9. Per germline, CDR1 SGHRS and CDR2 YFSETQ. The CDR3 runs to 16 residues.